This T cell receptor beta chain was recorded in a study of cytomegalovirus exposure and HLA in healthy donors. General study findings and limits: Trimming of TCR beta V- and J-genes showed a link, identified in a later analysis, to a missense DCLRE1C variant.

Germline V lookup: CDR1 LNHDA, CDR2 SQIVND (reference sequence). This CDR3 is 16 amino acids long. With 9 bases clipped from V and 5 bases from J, the junction kept 15 bases outside the gene matches. While unrecorded immune exposures were likely, the donors were nominally healthy when sampled. The primer mix had 60 Vbeta and 13 Jbeta primers. Authors' methods: Per a later analysis, the number of unique TCR beta chains was 75 million to 90 million, of which 9 million to 14 million were shared. Assay used: immunoSEQ multiplex PCR; TCRdb lists only in-frame clones, some missing. That table furnishes V, J and clone size, whereas the DNA furnished D and trimming. The table shows 130,000 or so clones, with around 66% occurring only once. Comments on this clone: The antigen is unknown.

This receptor was identified in a woman between 55 and 75 years old in good health and CMV-seronegative. The specimen was PBMCs. V usage is TRBV19 and J usage is TRBJ2-2; 7 bases match TRBD2. For the CDR3, the DNA is TGTGCCAGCACCCGTAGCGGCGGGAGTGGTACCGGGGAGCTGTTTTTT. Its protein product is CASTRSGGSGTGELFF.